This TCR beta chain was observed in a study of blood T cell repertoires in COVID-19. The wider study: Sample material is recorded as cDNA or gDNA derived from T cells, B-cell-depleted T cells, or PBMCs.

Generated by immunoSEQ multiplex PCR, the TCRdb table keeps only in-frame clones and is missing some. Here the sample spans 140,000 to 150,000 clones, around 89% being singletons. V lost 8 bases and J 4 bases, leaving 6 bases between the germline ends. Germline CDR1 is LNHDA and CDR2 is SQIVND (reference sequence). The CDR3 has 11 residues. This TCR was sampled from a man in his fifties or sixties with active or convalescent COVID-19. The sequencing sample was made of peripheral blood. The genes are TRBV19 and TRBJ2-1, with a tentative D call TRBD2 (6 bases). The CDR3 bases are TGTGCCAGTGGGGGGTACAATGAGCAGTTCTTC. It codes for CASGGYNEQFF.